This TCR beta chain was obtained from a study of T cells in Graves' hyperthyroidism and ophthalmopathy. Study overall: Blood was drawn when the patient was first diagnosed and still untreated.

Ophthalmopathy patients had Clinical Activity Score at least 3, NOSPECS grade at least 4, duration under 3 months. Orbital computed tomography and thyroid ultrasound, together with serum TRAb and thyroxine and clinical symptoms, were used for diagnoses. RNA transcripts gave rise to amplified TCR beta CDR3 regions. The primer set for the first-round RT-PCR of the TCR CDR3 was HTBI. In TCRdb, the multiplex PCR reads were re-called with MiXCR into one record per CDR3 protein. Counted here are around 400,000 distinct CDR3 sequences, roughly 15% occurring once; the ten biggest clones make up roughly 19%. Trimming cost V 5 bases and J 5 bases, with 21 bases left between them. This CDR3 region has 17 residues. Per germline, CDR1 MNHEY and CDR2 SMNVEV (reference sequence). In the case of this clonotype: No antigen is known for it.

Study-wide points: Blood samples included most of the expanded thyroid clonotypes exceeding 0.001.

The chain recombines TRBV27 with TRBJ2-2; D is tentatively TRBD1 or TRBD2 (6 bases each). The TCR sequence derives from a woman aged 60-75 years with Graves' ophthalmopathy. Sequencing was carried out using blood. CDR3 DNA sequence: TGTGCCAGCAGTCCAGGCCGGGGGCGGGAAGGGACCGGGGAGCTGTTTTTT. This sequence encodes CASSPGRGREGTGELFF.